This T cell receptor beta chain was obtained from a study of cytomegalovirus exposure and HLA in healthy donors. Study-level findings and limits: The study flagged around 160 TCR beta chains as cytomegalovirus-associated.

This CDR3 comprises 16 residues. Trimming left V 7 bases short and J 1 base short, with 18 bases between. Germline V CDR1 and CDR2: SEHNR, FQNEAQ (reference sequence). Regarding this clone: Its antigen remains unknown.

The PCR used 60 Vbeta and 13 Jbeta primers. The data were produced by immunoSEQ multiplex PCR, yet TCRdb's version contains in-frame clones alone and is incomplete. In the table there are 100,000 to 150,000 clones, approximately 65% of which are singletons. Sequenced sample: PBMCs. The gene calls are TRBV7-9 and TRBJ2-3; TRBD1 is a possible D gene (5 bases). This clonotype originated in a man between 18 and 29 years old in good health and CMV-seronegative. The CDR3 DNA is TGTGCCAGCACCGCTTATCAGGGTAGGGGCACAGATACGCAGTATTTT. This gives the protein CASTAYQGRGTDTQYF.